The rows below give T cell receptor beta chains drawn from one sample of a study of technical replicates of blood from several donors. The method was immunoSEQ multiplex PCR; TCRdb's version includes in-frame clones alone and lacks a portion of them. The sample lists 75,000 to 100,000 clones, approximately 94% occurring once. What was sequenced was T cells isolated from PBMCs. The receptors were gathered from a human donor in good health. CDR3s include the opening cysteine and the closing phenylalanine or tryptophan. The order of the fields is V gene, clone size, D gene, J gene, CDR3 protein, CDR3 DNA. The D gene is left open where the match is weak. Size values are once, few and many counts, or a class for expanded clones, and some rows have none.

>TRBV6-5|-|-|TRBJ1-5
CASRPLQTNQPQHF
TGTGCCAGCAGGCCCTTACAGACAAATCAGCCCCAGCATTTT
>TRBV6-6|once|-|TRBJ1-1
CASSYSGTGNTEAFF
TGTGCCAGCAGTTACTCAGGAACAGGGAACACTGAAGCTTTCTTT
>TRBV6-5|-|TRBD1|TRBJ1-5
CASSYSYRGNQPQHF
TGTGCCAGCAGTTACTCCTACAGGGGGAATCAGCCCCAGCATTTT
>TRBV19|-|-|TRBJ1-2
CASSSRGRSRGYTF
TGTGCCAGTAGTAGTAGGGGCCGCTCGCGTGGCTACACCTTC
>TRBV6-1|-|-|TRBJ1-2
CASRTGAHYGYTF
TGTGCCAGCAGGACAGGAGCACACTATGGCTACACCTTC
>TRBV19|-|TRBD2|TRBJ2-1
CASSIGTSSLAAHNEQFF
TGTGCCAGTAGTATCGGGACTAGTAGCCTCGCAGCACACAATGAGCAGTTCTTC
>TRBV30|once|TRBD1|TRBJ2-3
CAWTPTGGIADTQYF
TGTGCCTGGACTCCCACAGGGGGCATCGCAGATACGCAGTATTTT
>TRBV20-1|-|-|TRBJ1-2
CSARAEGGYTF
TGCAGTGCTAGGGCAGAAGGGGGTTACACCTTC
>TRBV6-6|-|-|TRBJ1-1
CASSYGETEAFF
TGTGCCAGCAGTTACGGGGAGACTGAAGCTTTCTTT
>TRBV5-1|-|-|TRBJ1-5
CASSLDGRGQGNQPQHF
TGCGCCAGCAGCTTGGACGGGCGGGGGCAGGGGAATCAGCCCCAGCATTTT
>TRBV28|-|TRBD2|TRBJ2-3
CASSPDRIGLAGGDTQYF
TGTGCCAGCAGTCCGGACAGAATTGGACTAGCGGGAGGAGATACGCAGTATTTT
>TRBV29-1|-|-|TRBJ2-3
CSAVGLGGHTSDTQYF
TGCAGCGCAGTGGGACTGGGGGGTCACACATCAGATACGCAGTATTTT
>TRBV28|-|-|TRBJ2-7
CASTPGRNYEQYF
TGTGCCAGCACCCCCGGGAGAAACTACGAGCAGTACTTC
>TRBV5-1|-|TRBD1|TRBJ2-6
CASSRRTGEGAGANVLTF
TGCGCCAGCAGTCGCAGGACAGGGGAAGGTGCTGGGGCCAACGTCCTGACTTTC
>TRBV19|-|TRBD1|TRBJ2-7
CASSPLTGGHEQYF
TGTGCCAGTAGCCCCCTCACAGGGGGACACGAGCAGTACTTC
>TRBV19|-|-|TRBJ1-1
CASSMTHQSTEAFF
TGTGCCAGTAGTATGACTCATCAGAGCACTGAAGCTTTCTTT
>TRBV5-1|-|-|TRBJ1-1
CASSLAGLGSNTEAFF
TGCGCCAGCAGCTTGGCAGGGTTGGGGTCAAACACTGAAGCTTTCTTT
>TRBV6-4|-|-|TRBJ1-4
CASSPRTGTNEKLFF
TGTGCCAGCAGTCCCCGCACCGGGACTAATGAAAAACTGTTTTTT
>TRBV15|-|-|TRBJ2-2
CATSPRASNTGELFF
TGTGCCACCAGCCCGAGGGCCTCGAACACCGGGGAGCTGTTTTTT
>TRBV5-1|-|TRBD1|TRBJ2-6
CASSFTTGVLSLGANVLTF
TGCGCCAGCAGCTTCACCACAGGGGTTCTGTCTTTAGGGGCCAACGTCCTGACTTTC
>TRBV7-9|once|-|TRBJ2-7
CASSFSASSGHIYEQYF
TGTGCCAGCAGCTTTTCGGCCTCCTCAGGACACATATACGAGCAGTACTTC
>TRBV29-1|-|TRBD2|TRBJ2-7
CSASGTSGLVQYF
TGCAGCGCTTCCGGGACTAGCGGTCTCGTGCAGTACTTC
>TRBV5-1|-|-|TRBJ2-5
CASGSPGTQYF
TGCGCCAGCGGCTCCCCGGGGACCCAGTACTTC
>TRBV11-2|once|-|TRBJ1-5
CASSLGEVQGPQHF
TGTGCCAGCAGCTTAGGGGAGGTGCAGGGGCCCCAGCATTTT
>TRBV4-1|-|TRBD1|TRBJ1-5
CASSQGTGGVEPQHF
TGCGCCAGCAGCCAAGGAACAGGGGGGGTTGAGCCCCAGCATTTT
>TRBV5-4|-|-|TRBJ1-4
CASRSLGDSTNEKLFF
TGTGCCAGCAGGTCTCTCGGGGATTCAACTAATGAAAAACTGTTTTTT
>TRBV7-9|-|-|TRBJ1-1
CASSPALGQGNTEAFF
TGTGCCAGCAGCCCTGCTCTAGGGCAGGGGAACACTGAAGCTTTCTTT
>TRBV9|-|-|TRBJ2-7
CASNLIRNYEQYF
TGTGCCAGCAACCTGATCAGGAACTACGAGCAGTACTTC
>TRBV5-1|once|TRBD1|TRBJ2-3
CASSSGQGSDTQYF
TGCGCCAGCAGCTCAGGACAGGGCTCAGATACGCAGTATTTT
>TRBV6-1|-|TRBD2|TRBJ2-7
CASSEDAGVYVGDEQYF
TGTGCCAGCAGTGAGGACGCGGGAGTGTATGTTGGCGACGAGCAGTACTTC
>TRBV27|-|TRBD2|TRBJ2-1
CASSLTSDNEQFF
TGTGCCAGCAGTCTCACTAGCGACAATGAGCAGTTCTTC
>TRBV6-5|-|TRBD2|TRBJ2-7
CASSLSGGGFYEQYF
TGTGCCAGCAGCCTTAGCGGGGGGGGATTCTACGAGCAGTACTTC
>TRBV30|-|-|TRBJ2-7
CARGTDNYEQYF
TGTGCCCGGGGGACAGACAACTACGAGCAGTACTTC
>TRBV5-8|-|-|TRBJ1-2
CASSQFEPYRGDGYTF
TGTGCCAGCAGCCAATTCGAACCCTACCGTGGAGATGGCTACACCTTC
>TRBV6-5|-|-|TRBJ1-1
CASTRNLGVRTEAFF
TGTGCCAGCACCCGAAACCTCGGGGTCCGCACTGAAGCTTTCTTT
>TRBV2|-|TRBD1|TRBJ2-7
CASNPPDRDFSYEQYF
TGTGCCAGCAATCCACCTGACAGGGATTTTTCCTACGAGCAGTACTTC
>TRBV7-3|-|-|TRBJ1-4
CASSLEPATNEKLFF
TGTGCCAGCAGCCTAGAACCTGCAACTAATGAAAAACTGTTTTTT
>TRBV4-1|-|-|TRBJ1-1
CASSQDRDTEAFF
TGCGCCAGCAGCCAAGACAGGGACACTGAAGCTTTCTTT
>TRBV28|-|-|TRBJ2-7
CASSPRGSHEQYF
TGTGCCAGCAGCCCCCGAGGTAGCCACGAGCAGTACTTC
>TRBV14|-|TRBD2|TRBJ2-1
CATHYRTSGYNEQFF
TGTGCCACCCACTACCGGACTAGCGGTTACAATGAGCAGTTCTTC
>TRBV6-1|-|-|TRBJ1-1
CASSEALVGGPFEAFF
TGTGCCAGCAGTGAAGCCCTCGTCGGAGGACCTTTTGAAGCTTTCTTT
>TRBV5-1|-|TRBD1|TRBJ1-2
CASSTNSGTGGYGYTF
TGCGCCAGCAGCACAAACTCCGGGACAGGGGGCTATGGCTACACCTTC
>TRBV7-2|-|-|TRBJ1-4
CASSLGPGMGEKLFF
TGTGCCAGCAGCTTAGGACCGGGGATGGGAGAAAAACTGTTTTTT
>TRBV6-5|few|-|TRBJ2-7
CASTGALYEQYF
TGTGCCAGCACAGGGGCCCTCTACGAGCAGTACTTC
>TRBV5-1|-|-|TRBJ2-1
CASSLVPSSSYNEQFF
TGCGCCAGCAGCTTGGTACCGTCCAGCTCCTACAATGAGCAGTTCTTC
>TRBV5-1|-|-|TRBJ2-7
CASKAGLSSYEQYF
TGCGCCAGCAAAGCAGGGCTGAGCTCCTACGAGCAGTACTTC
>TRBV6-1|once|-|TRBJ1-1
CASRKPGQNTEAFF
TGTGCCAGCAGGAAGCCGGGACAGAACACTGAAGCTTTCTTT
>TRBV7-9|-|TRBD2|TRBJ2-3
CASSRGVYSGVTRDTQYF
TGTGCCAGCAGCCGGGGGGTATATAGCGGGGTGACGAGGGATACGCAGTATTTT
>TRBV13|-|TRBD1|TRBJ2-7
CASRRQGAHEQYF
TGTGCCAGCCGACGGCAGGGGGCCCACGAGCAGTACTTC
>TRBV28|-|TRBD1|TRBJ2-5
CASSPGGYQETQYF
TGTGCCAGCAGCCCAGGGGGCTACCAAGAGACCCAGTACTTC
>TRBV27|-|TRBD1|TRBJ1-1
CASSPIQGLNTEAFF
TGTGCCAGCAGCCCCATACAGGGGTTGAACACTGAAGCTTTCTTT
>TRBV25-1|-|TRBD1|TRBJ1-2
CATTGASNNYGYTF
TGTGCCACAACAGGGGCCTCGAATAACTATGGCTACACCTTC
>TRBV7-9|-|-|TRBJ1-4
CASSLTTTNEKLFF
TGTGCCAGCAGCTTGACTACAACTAATGAAAAACTGTTTTTT
>TRBV5-1|-|TRBD1|TRBJ2-5
CASSLEDRASQETQYF
TGCGCCAGCAGCTTGGAGGACAGGGCCTCTCAAGAGACCCAGTACTTC
>TRBV27|-|-|TRBJ2-1
CASSLSAGQLVYNEQFF
TGTGCCAGCAGTTTATCGGCGGGACAGCTTGTATACAATGAGCAGTTCTTC
>TRBV7-9|-|-|TRBJ1-1
CASSLHGDTEAFF
TGTGCCAGCAGCTTACACGGGGACACTGAAGCTTTCTTT
>TRBV27|-|-|TRBJ2-1
CASSFSRSYNEQFF
TGTGCCAGCAGTTTTAGCCGCTCCTACAATGAGCAGTTCTTC
>TRBV4-1|-|-|TRBJ1-4
CASSQERRGATNEKLFF
TGCGCCAGCAGCCAAGAACGGCGGGGTGCAACTAATGAAAAACTGTTTTTT
>TRBV30|-|TRBD2|TRBJ2-7
CAWTSGGFSYEQYF
TGTGCCTGGACCAGCGGGGGGTTCTCCTACGAGCAGTACTTC